This T cell receptor beta chain was recovered during a study of blood T cell repertoires in COVID-19. Study summary: Collection of acute and convalescent COVID-19 samples took place in the United States, Italy and Spain. T cells, B-cell-depleted T cells, or PBMCs supplied cDNA or gDNA.

Per germline, CDR1 MNHEY and CDR2 SVGEGT. CDR3 length: 15 residues. V dropped 5 bases and J dropped 4 bases, with 15 bases sitting between them. Study processing details: Amplification of reference gene primers was used by the study to estimate nucleated cell counts. The assay was immunoSEQ multiplex PCR, and TCRdb's table has in-frame clones only and misses some. V and J calls plus clone size are reproduced from that table; the DNA served to infer D and trimming. The sample yields roughly 250,000 clones, roughly 91% seen once. This receptor was taken from a man aged 25-45 years with acute or convalescent COVID-19. Sequenced: peripheral blood. This rearrangement joins TRBV6-2 or TRBV6-3 to TRBJ1-5; D is undetermined. The CDR3 DNA is TGTGCCAGCAGTAGAGCGGTCCCCCGGAATCAGCCCCAGCATTTT. As protein: CASSRAVPRNQPQHF.